These 5 T cell receptor beta chains came from one sample sequenced in a study of OX40 agonist ivuxolimab in advanced cancers. The method behind the library was the immunoSEQ multiplex PCR assay. TCRdb retrieved this table from immuneACCESS and kept in-frame rearrangements only. Not all clones are present; in checked studies, unresolved V genes account for under half, and no reason is known for the remainder. The sample has 40,000 to 50,000 clones on record, about nine tenths of them singletons. The biggest ten clones account for 0.85% to 1.1% of the sample. Sample: CD4+ or CD8+ T cells sorted from blood, taken in a trial of the OX40 agonist ivuxolimab. These receptors originate from an adult with an advanced solid tumor such as melanoma, head and neck, liver or kidney cancer.

This chain connects TRBV19 to TRBJ2-1, with 7 positions matching TRBD2. J was trimmed by 6 bases and V by 5 bases; bases with no gene match: 19. The CDR3 runs 18 residues. Per the germline V gene, CDR1 is LNHDA and CDR2 is SQIVND (reference sequence). This CDR3 is CASSRQSPGLRFLNEQFF. Written as DNA, the CDR3 is TGTGCCAGTAGTCGACAGTCCCCGGGACTACGGTTTCTCAATGAGCAGTTCTTC.

The CDR3 spells CASSEPGQGLYEQYF. CDR3 DNA sequence: TGTGCCAGCAGTGAACCGGGACAGGGGTTGTACGAGCAGTACTTC. The V call is TRBV6-1, the J call TRBJ2-7; 10 bases fit TRBD1. The CDR3 is made up of 15 amino acids. V shed 2 bases and J 4 bases; nucleotides not matched to a gene: 5. The germline V gene has CDR1 MNHNS and CDR2 SASEGT.

The genes are TRBV15 and TRBJ2-1, with 10 nucleotides matching TRBD2. Trimming cost V 0 bases and J 7 bases; bases outside gene matches: 6. This CDR3 is 16 amino acids long. Germline V lookup: CDR1 LNHNV, CDR2 YYDKDF (reference sequence). In DNA form, the CDR3 reads TGTGCCACCAGCAGAGATCGGCTAGCGGGAGTTAATGAGCAGTTCTTC. Translating it yields CATSRDRLAGVNEQFF.

V and J are TRBV11-2 and TRBJ2-6; 12 nucleotides line up with TRBD1. CDR3 length: 18 amino acids. CDR1 is SGHAT, CDR2 FQNNGV, per germline. Losses at the gene ends were 5 bases for V and 1 base for J; bases not matched to a gene: 6. The CDR3 protein is CASSHGTGGLSGANVLTF. DNA of the CDR3: TGTGCCAGCAGCCACGGGACAGGGGGCTTATCTGGGGCCAACGTCCTGACTTTC.

The genes are TRBV27 and TRBJ1-6, with a tentative D call TRBD1 (5 bases). Per the germline V gene, CDR1 is MNHEY and CDR2 is SMNVEV (reference sequence). The CDR3 is 13 residues long. V dropped 5 bases and J dropped 15 bases, with 17 bases sitting between them. The CDR3 DNA reads TGTGCCAGCAGTCGGGGGAATTTAGCAATCCTCCACTTT. Translation: CASSRGNLAILHF.